This paragraph covers one T cell receptor beta chain sequence. The sample is drawn from a study of blood T cell repertoires in COVID-19. Study details: The United States, Italy and Spain supplied acute and convalescent COVID-19 samples. The analysed material was cDNA or gDNA that came from T cells, B-cell-depleted T cells, or PBMCs.

Clones were sequenced by immunoSEQ multiplex PCR, and TCRdb holds only the in-frame ones, with some missing. The data show 200,000 to 250,000 clones, with around 87% seen just once and about 14% held by the top ten. CDR3 length equals 15 residues. The germline CDR1 and CDR2 sequences are SEHNR and FQNEAQ (reference sequence). V was cut by 4 bases and J by 8 bases, with 20 bases left in between. Clinical histories supplied by participants themselves formed the basis of cohort assignment. The V call is TRBV7-9, the J call TRBJ1-2, with unresolved D. The sample was PBMCs or T cells enriched from blood (not recorded which). This TCR was recovered from a man aged 25-40 years who had been exposed to COVID-19. In nucleotides, the CDR3 is TGTGCCAGCAGCTCGCCGGGGAGGGAGGAGGGCGGCTACACCTTC. This encodes CASSSPGREEGGYTF.